Following are 27 T cell receptor beta chains from one sample sequenced in a study of cytomegalovirus exposure and HLA in healthy donors. PCR involved 60 Vbeta and 13 Jbeta primers. Method: immunoSEQ multiplex PCR; TCRdb's copy keeps in-frame clones and lacks some. The top ten clones hold 8.5% of a sample with around 160,000 clones, about four fifths of them seen once. Specimen: PBMCs. Receptor source: a male donor in good health and CMV-seropositive.

V gene TRBV7-9 combines with J gene TRBJ1-4; tentatively, D is TRBD1 (6 bases). Trimming took off 10 bases at V and 0 bases at J, with 18 bases between the two ends. From germline, CDR1 is SEHNR and CDR2 FQNEAQ (reference sequence). The CDR3 length is 16 residues. This CDR3 reads CAIKTNRDTTNEKLFF. The DNA for the CDR3 is TGTGCCATCAAAACCAACAGGGACACAACTAATGAAAAACTGTTTTTT.

V is TRBV10-3 and J is TRBJ2-7; D not certain. Germline V gene data show CDR1 as ENHRY and CDR2 as SYGVKD. CDR3 length: 14 residues. V was cut by 6 bases and J by 2 bases, with 14 bases left in between. The CDR3 coding sequence is TGTGCCATCAGGCGAGAGAACGATCCCTACGAGCAGTACTTC. This translates into CAIRRENDPYEQYF.

The chain recombines TRBV5-1 with TRBJ2-3; weak D call: TRBD1 (5 bases). CDR3 size: 13 residues. The germline V and J ends were trimmed by 0 bases and 6 bases, with 8 bases remaining between them. The germline V gene encodes CDR1 SGHRS and CDR2 YFSETQ. The CDR3 region is CASSLEGVDTQYF. CDR3 DNA: TGCGCCAGCAGCTTGGAAGGGGTGGATACGCAGTATTTT.

The CDR3 here is CAITPEVGEKLFF. In nucleotides, the CDR3 is TGTGCCATCACCCCGGAGGTTGGGGAAAAACTGTTTTTT. The chain has TRBV10-3 and TRBJ1-4; D remains ambiguous. Trimming cost V 7 bases and J 8 bases, with 14 bases left between them. The CDR3 has 13 residues. Germline CDR1 ENHRY, CDR2 SYGVKD.

The chain links TRBV19 to TRBJ2-5; TRBD1 aligns across 7 bases. CDR1 LNHDA and CDR2 SQIVND come from the germline V gene (reference sequence). There are 14 residues in the CDR3. Trimming cost V 3 bases and J 5 bases; bases outside gene matches: 6. For the CDR3, the DNA is TGTGCCAGTAGTATTTCAGGGGGAGAGGAGACCCAGTACTTC. Amino acid sequence: CASSISGGEETQYF. The complete variable domain, with remaining parts taken from reference TRBV19 and TRBJ2-5, reads DGGITQSPKYLFRKEGQNVTLSCEQNLNHDAMYWYRQDPGQGLRLIYYSQIVNDFQKGDIAEGYSVSREKKESFPLTVTSAQKNPTAFYLCASSISGGEETQYFGPGTRLLVL.

This clone was detected only once. V usage is TRBV25-1 and J usage is TRBJ2-7, with D possibly TRBD1 on 5 matching bases. The length of the CDR3 is 12 residues. Germline CDR1 MGHDK, CDR2 SYGVNS. V was cut by 9 bases and J by 4 bases, with 13 bases left in between. CDR3 DNA sequence: TGTGCCAGTTCCCATTACAGGTACGAGCAGTACTTC. Translated: CASSHYRYEQYF.

This rearrangement joins TRBV4-3 to TRBJ1-2; tentative D call: TRBD1 (5 bases). The germline gives CDR1 LGHNA, CDR2 YSLEER. This CDR3 comprises 15 residues. Trimming took 4 bases from V and 3 from J, leaving 15 bases between them. The CDR3 protein is CASSRGGAGDYGYTF. CDR3 bases: TGCGCCAGCAGCCGGGGCGGGGCTGGAGACTATGGCTACACCTTC.

V usage is TRBV6-6 and J usage is TRBJ1-5; D is perhaps TRBD1 (5 bases). The germline V gene has CDR1 MNHNY and CDR2 SVGAGI (reference sequence). V dropped 5 bases and J dropped 3 bases, with 14 bases sitting between them. The CDR3 loop spans 15 amino acids. CDR3 DNA sequence: TGTGCCAGCAGTCAGTCCTCAGGGAACAATCAGCCCCAGCATTTT. Amino acid sequence: CASSQSSGNNQPQHF.

J is TRBJ2-7 and V is TRBV4-3; 8 bases agree with TRBD1. CDR3 length: 15 amino acids. The germline CDR1 and CDR2 sequences are LGHNA and YSLEER. After removal of 0 bases from V and 9 bases from J, the junction contained 10 bases not matched to a gene. CDR3 sequence reads: CASSQDLQGARGQYF. The DNA for the CDR3 is TGCGCCAGCAGCCAAGACCTTCAGGGGGCCCGGGGGCAGTACTTC.

This chain uses TRBV5-4 with TRBJ2-5; 8 positions match TRBD1. The trim removed 0 bases at V and 4 bases at J, leaving 8 bases unmatched. The CDR3 length is 16 residues. The germline gives CDR1 SGHNT, CDR2 YYREEE (reference sequence). The CDR3, as DNA: TGTGCCAGCAGCTTGGCCCAGGGGGCGGTTAGAGAGACCCAGTACTTC. Protein: CASSLAQGAVRETQYF.

For this clone: One junction end disagrees with the germline gene, perhaps due to a read error. CDR3 residues: CASSLAGVGETQHF. DNA of the CDR3: TGTGCCAGCAGCCTAGCGGGAGTAGGTGAGACCCAGCACTTC. The chain carries TRBV7-7 and TRBJ2-5; 10 nucleotides match TRBD2. This CDR3 comprises 14 residues. Germline lookup yields CDR1 SSHAT and CDR2 FNYEAQ (reference sequence).

The chain links TRBV5-1 to TRBJ1-3; TRBD1 aligns across 8 bases. The CDR3 is 14 amino acids. Germline V gives CDR1 SGHRS, CDR2 YFSETQ. With 7 bases clipped from V and 0 bases from J, the junction kept 3 bases outside the gene matches. Written as DNA, the CDR3 is TGCGCCAGCGGGACAGGATCCTCTGGAAACACCATATATTTT. It translates to CASGTGSSGNTIYF.

There are a few counts of this clone. This chain links TRBV5-1 with TRBJ2-1, with D unclear. Looked up from germline, CDR1 is SGHRS and CDR2 is YFSETQ. Trimming removed 0 bases from V and 8 bases from J, with 9 bases in between. The CDR3 covers 13 residues. This chain's CDR3 is CASSLALIDEQFF. The CDR3 nucleotides are TGCGCCAGCAGCTTGGCCCTTATTGATGAGCAGTTCTTC.

The chain carries TRBV6-1 and TRBJ1-2, with TRBD1 matching over 8 bases. The V segment lost 3 bases and the J segment 6 bases; nucleotides outside the gene matches: 9. This CDR3 contains 15 residues. Germline-derived CDR1 and CDR2 are MNHNS and SASEGT. The DNA of the CDR3 is TGTGCCAGCAGTGACCCCACACCAGGGGGCCATGGCTACACCTTC. Amino acids: CASSDPTPGGHGYTF.

This clone was picked up a small number of times. The genes are TRBV7-9 and TRBJ1-1, with TRBD1 identical over 9 bases. Germline CDR1 reads SEHNR; CDR2 reads FQNEAQ (reference sequence). V lost 1 base and J lost 4; bases outside the gene matches: 1. The CDR3 totals 14 residues. CDR3 sequence (DNA): TGTGCCAGCAGCTTAGGGACAGGGGCCACTGAAGCTTTCTTT. Amino acids: CASSLGTGATEAFF.

Remarks on this clone: The same CDR3 also results from other DNA sequences found in this sample. The genes are TRBV5-1 and TRBJ2-5; the match to TRBD2 covers 7 bases. Near its end, the DNA agrees better with TRBJ2-7, so the J call may be wrong. CDR3 length equals 14 residues. CDR1 SGHRS and CDR2 YFSETQ come from the germline V gene. The CDR3: CASSPGGGSYEQYF. As DNA, the CDR3 is TGCGCCAGCAGCCCGGGCGGGGGCTCCTACGAGCAGTACTTC.

The chain recombines TRBV11-2 with TRBJ2-7; weak D call: TRBD1 (7 bases). In germline, CDR1 is SGHAT, CDR2 FQNNGV. Trimming stripped 5 bases from V and 8 bases from J, with 22 bases between. The CDR3 contains 15 residues. The CDR3 reads CASSLGGQGGLKQYF. Written as DNA, the CDR3 is TGTGCCAGCAGCCTAGGGGGGCAGGGGGGTCTCAAGCAGTACTTC.

In DNA form, the CDR3 reads TGTGCCAGCAGTGAAGCGAGACAGGGGTTGGGGCGGGCAGATACGCAGTATTTT. Its protein is CASSEARQGLGRADTQYF. The chain employs TRBV25-1 and TRBJ2-3; 8 nucleotides align to TRBD1. Germline values: CDR1 MGHDK, CDR2 SYGVNS. The CDR3 contains 18 residues. Trimming at V came to 2 bases and at J to 4 bases, leaving 14 bases not matched to a gene.

This chain joins TRBV10-3 and TRBJ2-7; a possible D gene is TRBD2 (5 bases). Germline V gene lookup returns CDR1 ENHRY and CDR2 SYGVKD. The CDR3 covers 13 residues. The V and J ends lost 6 bases and 0 bases respectively, with 9 bases between them. The CDR3 DNA follows: TGTGCCATCAGCGAGAGCGGCTCCTACGAGCAGTACTTC. Its protein product is CAISESGSYEQYF.

This chain uses TRBV30 with TRBJ1-2; D gene ambiguous. V was clipped by 5 bases and J by 4 bases, with 14 bases between them. This CDR3 comprises 13 residues. CDR1 is GTSNPN and CDR2 is SVGIG in the germline V gene (reference sequence). DNA of the CDR3: TGTGCCTGGGAGCCCGGTAGCATCTATGGCTACACCTTC. This sequence encodes CAWEPGSIYGYTF.

This chain links TRBV6-1 with TRBJ2-4, with D possibly matching TRBD1 (7 bases). In germline, CDR1 is MNHNS, CDR2 SASEGT. The V end lost 6 bases, the J end lost 12 bases, and 18 bases lay between the germline ends. The CDR3 covers 13 residues. The CDR3 DNA reads as TGTGCCAGCAGGGCAGGGGACTGGGACAGTCAGTACTTC. Translated, it gives CASRAGDWDSQYF.

Worth noting for this clone: Other DNA sequences from this sample encode an identical CDR3 as well. This sequence joins TRBV29-1 and TRBJ2-1, with 9 bases lining up with TRBD2. Unmatched junction bases numbered 4, after V lost 1 base and J lost 0 bases. The CDR3 sequence is 16 residues long. CDR1 and CDR2 (germline): SQVTM, ANQGSEA. Written as DNA, the CDR3 is TGCAGCGTTGAAGGAGGAGCGGGAGGCTCCTACAATGAGCAGTTCTTC. It translates to CSVEGGAGGSYNEQFF.

The gene calls are TRBV2 and TRBJ2-7, with TRBD1 as a possible D gene (6 bases). The CDR3 is 15 amino acids. In germline, CDR1 is SNHLY, CDR2 FYNNEI. Trimming stripped 6 bases from V and 0 bases from J, with 15 bases between. The CDR3 region has the DNA TGTGCCAGCAGATTCCGACAGGTCGACTCCTACGAGCAGTACTTC. It codes for CASRFRQVDSYEQYF.

This clone was recorded a few times. The chain combines TRBV11-2 with TRBJ1-5; a weak D match, TRBD1 (6 bases). Germline assignment: CDR1 SGHAT and CDR2 FQNNGV. The CDR3 loop spans 13 amino acids. V was shortened by 3 bases and J by 5 bases, with 8 bases between the two germline ends. The chain's CDR3 is CASSLSGDQPQHF. The CDR3 DNA follows: TGTGCCAGCAGCTTGTCAGGGGATCAGCCCCAGCATTTT.

The chain uses TRBV6-5 and TRBJ1-1, with D possibly TRBD1 on 6 matching bases. Germline V gene data show CDR1 as MNHEY and CDR2 as SVGAGI. This CDR3 region has 15 residues. V shed 2 bases and J shed 4 bases, with 14 bases lying between them. The CDR3, as DNA: TGTGCCAGCAGTTACGCGGGGAGGGGGGGCACTGAAGCTTTCTTT. Its protein product is CASSYAGRGGTEAFF.

This rearrangement joins TRBV4-1 to TRBJ1-6; D unresolved. CDR3 length equals 12 residues. Germline V gene sequence: CDR1 MGHRA, CDR2 YSYEKL. With 0 bases removed from V and 9 bases from J, the gap between germline ends came to 3 bases. CDR3 sequence reads: CASSQDRSPLHF. The CDR3 DNA follows: TGCGCCAGCAGCCAAGATCGTTCACCCCTCCACTTT.

The chain joins TRBV19 to TRBJ1-6, with 8 bases aligning to TRBD1. The CDR3 spans 17 residues. CDR1 LNHDA and CDR2 SQIVND come from the germline V gene (reference sequence). V lost 5 bases to trimming and J lost 7 bases; unmatched junction nucleotides: 13. Here the CDR3 reads CASSPPRAGGVNSPLHF. In nucleotides, the CDR3 is TGTGCCAGTAGTCCCCCCCGTGCAGGGGGCGTGAATTCACCCCTCCACTTT.